The 18 T cell receptor beta chains presented below share a single source sample, sequenced in a study of T cells in Graves' hyperthyroidism and ophthalmopathy (dated by TCRdb to about 2019). The library relied on multiplex PCR. Instrument on record: Illumina HiSeq 2000. Amplification of TCR beta CDR3 regions was carried out from RNA transcripts. For the first round of RT-PCR on the TCR CDR3, the HTBI primer set was used together with the Qiagen OneStep RT-PCR kit. TCRdb cleaned the public reads at Q25 with fastp, built clones with MiXCR and kept in-frame beta chains. Each CDR3 protein gets just one entry, which takes the most common genes and DNA from the rows behind it. This sample comprises roughly 630,000 distinct CDR3 sequences, around a sixth of them detected only once. The top ten hold roughly 7.3% of the sample. Sequenced input: blood. Receptor source: a woman under 40 with Graves' hyperthyroidism.

This clonotype was seen a few times. The chain carries TRBV5-1 and TRBJ2-2; 15 bases align to TRBD2. V lost 4 bases, J lost 3 bases, and 10 bases stayed unmatched. The CDR3 consists of 19 residues. Germline assignment: CDR1 SGHRS and CDR2 YFSETQ. CDR3 nucleotides: TGCGCCAGCAGCAGGACTAGCGGGAGGGCCCTCAGTGACACCGGGGAGCTGTTTTTT. The encoded protein is CASSRTSGRALSDTGELFF.

At least ten counts were recorded for this clonotype. This chain connects TRBV7-2 to TRBJ2-3; TRBD2 aligns across 12 bases. Trimming at V came to 2 bases and at J to 0 bases, leaving 3 bases not matched to a gene. The CDR3 spans 17 residues. Germline-derived CDR1 and CDR2 are SGHTA and FQGNSA. CDR3: CASSLLAGGRSTDTQYF. The CDR3, as DNA: TGTGCCAGCAGCTTACTAGCGGGAGGGCGAAGCACAGATACGCAGTATTTT.

This clonotype was seen repeatedly, ten times or more. The rearrangement uses TRBV11-2 and TRBJ2-3; TRBD1 or TRBD2 may be the D gene (5 bases each). The CDR3 consists of 15 residues. Looked up from germline, CDR1 is SGHAT and CDR2 is FQNNGV. The germline V and J ends were trimmed by 0 bases and 7 bases, with 14 bases remaining between them. In DNA, the CDR3 is TGTGCCAGCAGCTTAGAGGGGGTTACTGGGAATACGCAGTATTTT. Translated, it gives CASSLEGVTGNTQYF.

This clonotype was observed many times. The V gene is TRBV7-3, the J gene TRBJ2-5; 11 bases are shared with TRBD1. Trimming took 5 bases from V and 2 from J; bases not matched to a gene: 7. The CDR3 runs to 16 residues. Germline V gene data show CDR1 as SGHTA and CDR2 as FQGTGA. CDR3 DNA sequence: TGTGCCAGCAGCCTAGGACAGGGGGCCCTTCAAGAGACCCAGTACTTC. Translating gives CASSLGQGALQETQYF.

This clonotype was seen ten or more times. The rearrangement joins TRBV27 to TRBJ2-1; the D is unclear. The germline V and J ends were trimmed by 2 bases and 3 bases, with 5 bases remaining between them. The germline V gene has CDR1 MNHEY and CDR2 SMNVEV (reference sequence). CDR3 size: 13 residues. The DNA for the CDR3 is TGTGCCAGCAGTTTAGAGAACTACAATGAGCAGTTCTTC. It translates to CASSLENYNEQFF.

In the case of this clonotype: This may arise from a read error, as a much more abundant clone is one base away. The rearrangement uses TRBV19 and TRBJ1-1, with unresolved D. The CDR3 sequence is 14 residues long. CDR1 and CDR2 (germline): LNHDA, SQIVND (reference sequence). The DNA for the CDR3 is TGTGCCAGTAGTATACCACGCCAGAACGCTGAAGCTTTCTTT. It is translated as CASSIPRQNAEAFF.

The table lists this clonotype with many counts. This chain connects TRBV7-3 to TRBJ2-6; a possible D gene is TRBD2 (6 bases). From germline, CDR1 is SGHTA and CDR2 FQGTGA. The V end lost 3 bases, the J end lost 4 bases, and 13 bases lay between the germline ends. The CDR3 covers 16 residues. This chain's CDR3 is CASSFGGAPGANVLTF. The CDR3 nucleotides read TGTGCCAGCAGCTTCGGAGGGGCCCCAGGGGCCAACGTCCTGACTTTC.

This clonotype has at least ten counts. This rearrangement joins TRBV3-1 to TRBJ1-6; D call uncertain. CDR1 and CDR2 (germline): LGHDT, YNNKEL (reference sequence). The CDR3 runs 13 residues. V was trimmed by 0 bases and J by 8 bases, leaving 5 bases between them. CDR3 in amino acids: CASSQDLHSPLHF. In nucleotides, the CDR3 is TGTGCCAGCAGCCAAGATCTCCATTCACCCCTCCACTTT.

This clonotype was seen more than once but under ten times. This sequence joins TRBV7-3 and TRBJ1-3, with D maybe TRBD1 (6 bases). The length of the CDR3 is 16 residues. Looked up from germline, CDR1 is SGHTA and CDR2 is FQGTGA. The germline V and J ends were trimmed by 5 bases and 0 bases, with 14 bases remaining between them. The chain's CDR3 is CASSNGTPGSGNTIYF. In nucleotides, the CDR3 is TGTGCCAGCAGCAATGGGACACCGGGCTCTGGAAACACCATATATTTT.

This clonotype came up many times. V usage is TRBV7-9 and J usage is TRBJ1-2; a weak D match, TRBD1 (5 bases). The ends were cut back, 5 bases at V and 3 bases at J, with 13 bases in the middle. The CDR3 runs to 14 residues. Germline CDR1 reads SEHNR; CDR2 reads FQNEAQ (reference sequence). CDR3 DNA sequence: TGTGCCAGCAGCGCCGCGGGGGGAGACTATGGCTACACCTTC. As protein: CASSAAGGDYGYTF.

This clonotype was observed at least ten times. This sequence joins TRBV6-1 and TRBJ2-7; no firm D call. Germline V gene lookup returns CDR1 MNHNS and CDR2 SASEGT. The CDR3 contains 15 residues. Trimming took off 6 bases at V and 3 bases at J, with 18 bases between the two ends. The CDR3: CASSPPRYSHYEQYF. As DNA, the CDR3 is TGTGCCAGCAGCCCCCCGAGGTACTCTCACTACGAGCAGTACTTC.

This clonotype showed up just a few times. The chain carries TRBV20-1 and TRBJ2-1; TRBD2 aligns across 13 bases. The CDR3 length is 15 residues. CDR1 is DFQATT and CDR2 is SNEGSKA in the germline V gene (reference sequence). The J segment lost 6 bases and the V segment lost 3 bases, leaving 5 bases of the junction unmatched. For the CDR3, the DNA is TGCAGTGCTAGGGGACTAGCGGGAACTCCCAATGAGCAGTTCTTC. Encoded protein: CSARGLAGTPNEQFF.

Remarks on this clonotype: The junction departs from germline at one end; a sequencing error may be responsible. V gene TRBV7-8 combines with J gene TRBJ1-5; D is undetermined. The CDR3 runs 16 residues. Looked up from germline, CDR1 is SGHVS and CDR2 is FQNEAQ. CDR3 coding DNA: TGTGCCGGCAGCTTAGTTGGCGAATATAGCAATCAGCCCCAGCATTTT. Protein sequence: CAGSLVGEYSNQPQHF.

This clonotype showed up many times. The chain employs TRBV10-3 and TRBJ2-3; 12 nucleotides line up with TRBD2. This CDR3 has 14 residues. Germline V CDR1 and CDR2: ENHRY, SYGVKD. Germline trimming cut 9 bases from V and 3 bases from J; bases unmatched to any gene: 4. The CDR3 DNA follows: TGTGCCATACTAGCGGGAGGTCGGACAGATACGCAGTATTTT. As protein: CAILAGGRTDTQYF.

With respect to this clonotype: Just one base apart from a much larger clone, this may be a read error. The chain is built from TRBV3-1 and TRBJ2-7; perhaps TRBD2 as D (5 bases). Germline V CDR1 and CDR2: LGHDT, YNNKEL (reference sequence). There are 16 residues in the CDR3. The CDR3 reads CASSQDGGSASYERYF. The DNA for the CDR3 is TGTGCCAGCAGCCAAGATGGAGGAAGCGCCTCCTACGAGCGGTACTTC.

The chain is built from TRBV7-2 and TRBJ2-3; D is undetermined. The length of the CDR3 is 13 residues. CDR1 is SGHTA, CDR2 FQGNSA, per germline. V shed 7 bases and J shed 2 bases, with 10 bases lying between them. CDR3 DNA: TGTGCCAGCACCACACATCTCACAGATACGCAGTATTTT. Its translation: CASTTHLTDTQYF. Looking up the rest from reference TRBV7-2 and TRBJ2-3 gives the full variable domain: GAGVSQSPSNKVTEKGKDVELRCDPISGHTALYWYRQSLGQGLEFLIYFQGNSAPDKSGLPSDRFSAERTGGSVSTLTIQRTQQEDSAVYLCASTTHLTDTQYFGPGTRLTVL.

There are a few counts of this clonotype. This chain joins TRBV28 and TRBJ1-1; D is perhaps TRBD1 (5 bases). Trimming took off 3 bases at V and 3 bases at J, with 14 bases between the two ends. CDR1 and CDR2 from the germline V gene are MDHEN and SYDVKM. The CDR3 runs 15 residues. CDR3: CASSFTGGGDTEAFF. CDR3 DNA: TGTGCCAGCAGTTTTACCGGGGGGGGTGACACTGAAGCTTTCTTT.

This clonotype was seen ten or more times. This chain connects TRBV24-1 to TRBJ1-2, with D possibly being TRBD1 (6 bases). The ends were cut back, 4 bases at V and 6 bases at J, with 14 bases in the middle. This CDR3 region has 14 residues. CDR1 and CDR2 (germline): KGHDR, SFDVKD. This CDR3 reads CATSDPRTVHGYTF. CDR3 DNA sequence: TGTGCCACCAGTGACCCCCGGACAGTTCATGGCTACACCTTC.